This T cell receptor beta chain was retrieved from a study of identical twins. One entry per CDR3 protein, called by TCRdb with MiXCR from the 5' RACE reads. The sample contains some 730,000 distinct CDR3 sequences, over 15% of which appear only once. This CDR3 is built from 14 residues. Trimming removed 3 bases at V and 3 bases at J, with 12 bases between. CDR1 is SGHAT, CDR2 FQNNGV, per germline. This same sample was also part of a study on T cells expressing NK-cell markers. This second report adds: Of CD8+ T cells, 1.0-7.0% belonged to dominant NKG2C+ clonotypes in roughly 6 donors.

The genes are TRBV11-2 and TRBJ2-7; D call uncertain. The source material was PBMCs. The receptor's source is a woman in her late teens or twenties in good health. CDR3 in amino acids: CASSFLRANYEQYF. The CDR3 region has the DNA TGTGCCAGCAGCTTTCTCCGGGCGAACTACGAGCAGTACTTC.